The present TCR beta chain was sequenced within a study of regulatory T cells in long-lasting Graves disease. Findings of the study overall: The study found lower TCR diversity in persistent Graves' patients than in newly diagnosed ones.

The CDR3 length is 13 residues. Between the trimmed V and J ends, which lost 7 bases and 9 bases, there was a span of 16 bases. Germline loops: CDR1 LNHDA, CDR2 SQIVND (reference sequence). The TCR beta library used iRepertoire HTBI primers with Arm-PCR amplification of CDR3. TCRdb reprocessed the multiplex PCR reads via MiXCR and lists one record per CDR3 protein. Found here are 450,000 or so distinct CDR3 sequences, about 22% of them singletons; the top ten hold roughly 13%. Time point denoted: persistent/refractory GD, antithyroid drugs over 5 years with positive TRAb. PBMC-extracted RNA yielded the TCR library. This clonotype was counted between two and nine times. The antigen remains unidentified.

The TCR sequence derives from a female donor with Graves disease. The chain employs TRBV19 and TRBJ1-5; a possible D gene is TRBD1 (5 bases). The sequencing used peripheral blood mononuclear cells (PBMCs), collected when the disease was refractory, from a patient treated with antithyroid drugs. The CDR3 DNA reads TGTGCCAGTACGGGACTGACGATCATGCCCCAGCATTTT. Protein product: CASTGLTIMPQHF.